The source of this T cell receptor (beta chain) is a study of CD8 T cells in Susac syndrome. Overall study results and limits: The authors acknowledged that their TCR sequencing and HLA analysis involved a relatively small number of individuals.

V shed 11 bases and J 0 bases; nucleotides not matched to a gene: 6. This CDR3 contains 13 residues. Per the germline V gene, CDR1 is ENHRY and CDR2 is SYGVKD. Random hexamers were used to reverse transcribe about 0.5 to 1 ug of RNA. An immunoSEQ multiplex PCR amplified TCR beta CDR3 over 54 Vbeta and 13 Jbeta. Via MiXCR, TCRdb re-called the immunoSEQ multiplex PCR reads, giving one row per CDR3 protein. The sample lists 150,000 to 200,000 distinct CDR3 sequences; 94% were seen once. In the case of this clonotype: Its antigen is not identified.

In blood CD8+ and CD4+ T cells, TCR beta underwent sequencing. Negative isolation was applied to CD8+ and CD4+ T cells, and FACS enrichment was applied to TEMRA cells. Material: CD4+ T cells from PBMCs. This chain links TRBV10-3 with TRBJ2-7; the match to TRBD1 covers 8 bases. This TCR came from a human donor with multiple sclerosis. Written as DNA, the CDR3 is TGTGCCTCCGCGCAGGGGGCCTCCTACGAGCAGTACTTC. This gives the protein CASAQGASYEQYF.